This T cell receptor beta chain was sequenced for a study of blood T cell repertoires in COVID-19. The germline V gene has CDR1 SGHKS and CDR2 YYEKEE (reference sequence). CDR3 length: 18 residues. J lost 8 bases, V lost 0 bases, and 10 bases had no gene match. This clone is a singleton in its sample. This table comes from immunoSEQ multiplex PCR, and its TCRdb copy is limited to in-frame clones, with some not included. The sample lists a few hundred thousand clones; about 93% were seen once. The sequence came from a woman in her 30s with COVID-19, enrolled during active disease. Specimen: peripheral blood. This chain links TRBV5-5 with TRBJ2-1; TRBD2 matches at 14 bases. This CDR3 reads CASSLGLFRTSGRHEQFF. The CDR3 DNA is TGTGCCAGCAGCTTGGGCCTGTTCAGGACTAGCGGGAGGCATGAGCAGTTCTTC.